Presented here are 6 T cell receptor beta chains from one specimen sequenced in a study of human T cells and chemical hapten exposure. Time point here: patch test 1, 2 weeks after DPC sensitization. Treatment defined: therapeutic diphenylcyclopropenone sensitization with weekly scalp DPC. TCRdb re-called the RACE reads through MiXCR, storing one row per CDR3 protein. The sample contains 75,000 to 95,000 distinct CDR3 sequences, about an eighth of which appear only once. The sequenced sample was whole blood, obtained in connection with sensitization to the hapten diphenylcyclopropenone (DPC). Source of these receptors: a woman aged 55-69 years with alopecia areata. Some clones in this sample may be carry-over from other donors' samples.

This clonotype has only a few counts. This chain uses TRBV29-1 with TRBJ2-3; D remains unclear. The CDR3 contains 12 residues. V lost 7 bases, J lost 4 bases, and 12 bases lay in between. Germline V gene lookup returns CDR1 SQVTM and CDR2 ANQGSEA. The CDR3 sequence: CSATYGADTQYF. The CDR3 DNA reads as TGCAGCGCGACCTATGGGGCAGATACGCAGTATTTT.

The CDR3 reads CASSPTVTEPQHF. The DNA of the CDR3 is TGTGCCAGCAGTCCGACAGTAACTGAGCCCCAGCATTTT. This chain uses TRBV6-4 with TRBJ1-5, with D tentatively TRBD1 (5 bases). This CDR3 comprises 13 residues. V was trimmed by 5 bases and J by 8 bases, leaving 13 bases between them. Germline CDR1 MRHNA, CDR2 SNTAGT.

The CDR3 coding sequence is TGTGCCAGCAGTGCCTCAACCATCCAGGACAGGGGGCTTACAGATACGCAGTATTTT. This sequence encodes CASSASTIQDRGLTDTQYF. This chain joins TRBV2 and TRBJ2-3; 11 positions match TRBD1. Looked up from germline, CDR1 is SNHLY and CDR2 is FYNNEI. The CDR3 has 19 amino acids. The ends lost 4 bases at V and 3 bases at J; junction bases unmatched: 15.

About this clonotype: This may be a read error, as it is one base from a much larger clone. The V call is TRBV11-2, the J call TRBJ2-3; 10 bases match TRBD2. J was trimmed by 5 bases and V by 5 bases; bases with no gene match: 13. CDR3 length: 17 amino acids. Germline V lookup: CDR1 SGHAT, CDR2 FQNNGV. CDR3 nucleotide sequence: TGTGCCAGCAGCCTCAGGCGGGCTAGCGGGGGCATAGATACGCAGTATTTT. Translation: CASSLRRASGGIDTQYF.

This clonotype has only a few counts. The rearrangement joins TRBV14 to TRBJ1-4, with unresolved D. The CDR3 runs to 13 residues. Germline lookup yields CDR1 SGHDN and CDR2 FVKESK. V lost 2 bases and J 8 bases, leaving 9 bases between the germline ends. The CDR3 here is CASSQSLDEKLFF. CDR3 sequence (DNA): TGTGCCAGCAGCCAAAGCCTGGACGAAAAACTGTTTTTT.

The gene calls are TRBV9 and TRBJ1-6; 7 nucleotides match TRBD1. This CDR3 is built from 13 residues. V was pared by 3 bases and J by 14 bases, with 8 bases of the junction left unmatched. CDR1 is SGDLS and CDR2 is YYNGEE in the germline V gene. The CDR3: CASSEGHRGTLHF. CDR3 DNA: TGTGCCAGCAGCGAGGGCCACAGGGGAACCCTCCACTTT.